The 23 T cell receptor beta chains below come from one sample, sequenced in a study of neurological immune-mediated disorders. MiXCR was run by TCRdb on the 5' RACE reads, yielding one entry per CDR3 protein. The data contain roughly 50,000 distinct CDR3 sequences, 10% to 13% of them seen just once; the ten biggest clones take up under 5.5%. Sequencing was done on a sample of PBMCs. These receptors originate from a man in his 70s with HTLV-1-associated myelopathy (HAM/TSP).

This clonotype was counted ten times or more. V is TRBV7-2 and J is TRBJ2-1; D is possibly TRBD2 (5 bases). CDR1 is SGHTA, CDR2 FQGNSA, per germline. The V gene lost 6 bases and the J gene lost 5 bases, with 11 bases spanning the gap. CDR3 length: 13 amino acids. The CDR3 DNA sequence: TGTGCCAGCAGACGACTACTGGACAATGAGCAGTTCTTC. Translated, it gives CASRRLLDNEQFF.

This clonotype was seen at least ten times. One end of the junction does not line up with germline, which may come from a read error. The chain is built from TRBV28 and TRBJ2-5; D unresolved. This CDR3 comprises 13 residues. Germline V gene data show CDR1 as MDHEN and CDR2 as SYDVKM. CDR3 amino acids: CASSFTNQVTQYF. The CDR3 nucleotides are TGTGCCAGCAGTTTCACCAACCAAGTGACCCAGTACTTC.

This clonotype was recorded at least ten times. The CDR3 bases are TGTGCCAGCAGCTTGCCTGACAGGGGTCTCACCGGGGAGCTGTTTTTT. Translating it yields CASSLPDRGLTGELFF. The chain uses TRBV5-6 and TRBJ2-2, with 8 bases fitting TRBD1. The CDR3 runs 16 residues. With 1 base clipped from V and 4 bases from J, the junction kept 6 bases outside the gene matches. CDR1 and CDR2 (germline): SGHDT, YYEEEE.

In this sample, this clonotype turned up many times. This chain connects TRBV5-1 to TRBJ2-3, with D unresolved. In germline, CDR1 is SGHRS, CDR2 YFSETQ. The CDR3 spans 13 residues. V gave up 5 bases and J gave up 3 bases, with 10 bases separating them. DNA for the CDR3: TGCGCCAGCAGGAGACTTGAAACAGATACGCAGTATTTT. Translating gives CASRRLETDTQYF.

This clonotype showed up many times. The CDR3 nucleotides read TGTGCCAGCAGTTTATGGGGGGAGGATCAGCCCCAGCATTTT. It specifies CASSLWGEDQPQHF. The chain is built from TRBV12-3 or TRBV12-4 and TRBJ1-5; D perhaps matches TRBD1 (5 bases). This CDR3 is 14 amino acids long. V lost 2 bases and J 5 bases, leaving 10 bases between the germline ends.

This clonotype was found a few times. The chain's CDR3 is CASGTGEAFF. As DNA, the CDR3 is TGTGCCAGCGGGACGGGAGAAGCTTTCTTT. The chain joins TRBV11-1 to TRBJ1-1; D might be TRBD1 (5 bases). V was trimmed by 8 bases and J by 8 bases, leaving 9 bases between them. The CDR3 length is 10 residues. Germline values: CDR1 SGHAT, CDR2 FQDESV (reference sequence).

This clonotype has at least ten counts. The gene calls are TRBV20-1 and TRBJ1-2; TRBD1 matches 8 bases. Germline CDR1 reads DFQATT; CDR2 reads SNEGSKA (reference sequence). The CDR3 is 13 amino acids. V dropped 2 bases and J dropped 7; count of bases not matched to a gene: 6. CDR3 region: CSARSGTGSGYTF. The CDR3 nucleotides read TGCAGTGCTAGATCCGGGACAGGATCTGGCTACACCTTC.

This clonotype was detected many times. The CDR3 loop reads CASSPDRESGGEQFF. The CDR3 bases are TGTGCCAGCAGTCCCGACAGGGAAAGTGGGGGTGAGCAGTTCTTC. The rearrangement links TRBV7-9 to TRBJ2-1; TRBD1 agrees at 7 bases. The V segment lost 6 bases and the J segment 9 bases; nucleotides outside the gene matches: 14. Looked up from germline, CDR1 is SEHNR and CDR2 is FQNEAQ (reference sequence). The CDR3 consists of 15 residues. The whole variable domain, filled in from reference TRBV7-9 and TRBJ2-1, reads DTGVSQNPRHKITKRGQNVTFRCDPISEHNRLYWYRQTLGQGPEFLTYFQNEAQLEKSRLLSDRFSAERPKGSFSTLEIQRTEQGDSAMYLCASSPDRESGGEQFFGPGTRLTVL.

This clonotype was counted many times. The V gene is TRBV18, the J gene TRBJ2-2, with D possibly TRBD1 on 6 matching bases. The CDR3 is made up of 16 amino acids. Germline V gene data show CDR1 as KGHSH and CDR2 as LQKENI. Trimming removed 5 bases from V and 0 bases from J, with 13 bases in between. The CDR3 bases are TGTGCCAGCTCAGTACCGGGACATCCGAACACCGGGGAGCTGTTTTTT. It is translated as CASSVPGHPNTGELFF.

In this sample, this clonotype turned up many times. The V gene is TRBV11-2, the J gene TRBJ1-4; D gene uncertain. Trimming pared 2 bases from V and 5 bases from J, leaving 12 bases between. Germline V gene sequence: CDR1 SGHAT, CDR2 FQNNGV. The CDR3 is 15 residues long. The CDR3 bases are TGTGCCAGCAGCTTATCGGTGACTCGAAATGAAAAACTGTTTTTT. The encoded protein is CASSLSVTRNEKLFF.

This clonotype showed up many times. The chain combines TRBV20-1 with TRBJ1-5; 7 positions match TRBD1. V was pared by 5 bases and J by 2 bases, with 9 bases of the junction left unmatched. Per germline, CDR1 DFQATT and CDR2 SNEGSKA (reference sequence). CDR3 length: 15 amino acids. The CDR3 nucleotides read TGCAGTGCTCAGAAGGGACAGTCGGGCAATCAGCCCCAGCATTTT. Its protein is CSAQKGQSGNQPQHF.

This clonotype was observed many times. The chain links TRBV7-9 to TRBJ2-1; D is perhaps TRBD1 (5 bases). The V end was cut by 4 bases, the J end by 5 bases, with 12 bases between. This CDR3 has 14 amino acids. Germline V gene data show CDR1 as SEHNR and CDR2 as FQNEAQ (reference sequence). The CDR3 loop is CASSSTTADNEQFF. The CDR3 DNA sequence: TGTGCCAGCAGCTCGACGACAGCTGACAATGAGCAGTTCTTC.

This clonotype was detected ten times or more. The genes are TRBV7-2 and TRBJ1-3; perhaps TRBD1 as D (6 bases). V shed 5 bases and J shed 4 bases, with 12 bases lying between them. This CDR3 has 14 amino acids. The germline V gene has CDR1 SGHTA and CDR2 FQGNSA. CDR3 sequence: CASSQSTGGNTIYF. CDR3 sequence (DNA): TGTGCCAGCAGCCAATCAACAGGGGGAAACACCATATATTTT.

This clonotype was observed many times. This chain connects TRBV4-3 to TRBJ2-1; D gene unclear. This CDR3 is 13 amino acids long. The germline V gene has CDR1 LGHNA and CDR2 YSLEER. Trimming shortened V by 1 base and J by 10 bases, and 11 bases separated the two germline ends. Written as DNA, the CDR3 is TGCGCCAGCAGCCAAGGTTTTGTGAGAGAGCAGTTCTTC. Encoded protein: CASSQGFVREQFF.

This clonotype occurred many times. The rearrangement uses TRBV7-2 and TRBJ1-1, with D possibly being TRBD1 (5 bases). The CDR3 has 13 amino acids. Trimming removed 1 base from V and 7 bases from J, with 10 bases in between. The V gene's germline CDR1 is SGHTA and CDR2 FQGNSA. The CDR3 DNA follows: TGTGCCAGCAGCTTAGGGGGACGGATTGAAGCTTTCTTT. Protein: CASSLGGRIEAFF.

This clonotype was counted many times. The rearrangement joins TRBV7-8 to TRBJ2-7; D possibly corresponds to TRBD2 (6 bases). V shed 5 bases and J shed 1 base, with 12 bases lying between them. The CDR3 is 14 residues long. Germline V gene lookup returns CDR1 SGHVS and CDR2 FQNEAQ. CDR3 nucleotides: TGTGCCAGCAGCAAAAGGAGGGAGTCCTACGAGCAGTACTTC. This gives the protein CASSKRRESYEQYF.

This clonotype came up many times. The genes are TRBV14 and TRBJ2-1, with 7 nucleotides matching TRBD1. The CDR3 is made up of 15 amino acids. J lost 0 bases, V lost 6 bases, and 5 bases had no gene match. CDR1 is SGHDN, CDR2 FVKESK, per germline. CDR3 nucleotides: TGTGCCAGCAGTCAAAGGGGGCCCTCCTACAATGAGCAGTTCTTC. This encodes CASSQRGPSYNEQFF.

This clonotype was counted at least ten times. As DNA, the CDR3 is TGCAGCCGTACGGCCCTTCGCGGCTATGGCTACACCTTC. This translates into CSRTALRGYGYTF. The chain employs TRBV20-1 and TRBJ1-2, with D uncertain. The V gene's germline CDR1 is DFQATT and CDR2 SNEGSKA (reference sequence). The CDR3 length is 13 residues.

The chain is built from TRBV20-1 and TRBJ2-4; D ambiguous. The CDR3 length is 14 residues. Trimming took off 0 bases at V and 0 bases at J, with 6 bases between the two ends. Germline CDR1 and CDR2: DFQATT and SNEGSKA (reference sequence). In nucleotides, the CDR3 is TGCAGTGCTAGAGACGCGCTAGCCAAAAACATTCAGTACTTC. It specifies CSARDALAKNIQYF.

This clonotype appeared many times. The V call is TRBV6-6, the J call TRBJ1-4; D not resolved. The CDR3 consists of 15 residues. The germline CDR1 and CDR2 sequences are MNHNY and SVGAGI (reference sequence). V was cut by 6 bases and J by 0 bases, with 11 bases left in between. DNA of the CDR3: TGTGCCAGCAGCCGACCCTATGCAACTAATGAAAAACTGTTTTTT. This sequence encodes CASSRPYATNEKLFF.

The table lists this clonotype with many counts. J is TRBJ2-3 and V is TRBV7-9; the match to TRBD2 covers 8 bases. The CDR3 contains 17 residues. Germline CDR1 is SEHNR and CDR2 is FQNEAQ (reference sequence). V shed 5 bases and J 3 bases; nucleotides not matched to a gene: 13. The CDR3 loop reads CASSTPLGAGVTDTQYF. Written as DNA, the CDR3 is TGTGCCAGCAGCACCCCGTTGGGAGCGGGAGTAACAGATACGCAGTATTTT.

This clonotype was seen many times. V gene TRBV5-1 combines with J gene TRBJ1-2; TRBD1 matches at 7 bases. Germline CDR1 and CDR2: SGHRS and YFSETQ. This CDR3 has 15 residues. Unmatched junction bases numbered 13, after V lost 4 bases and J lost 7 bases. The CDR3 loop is CASSPRDSGVGGYTF. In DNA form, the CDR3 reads TGCGCCAGCAGCCCACGGGACAGTGGGGTTGGTGGCTACACCTTC. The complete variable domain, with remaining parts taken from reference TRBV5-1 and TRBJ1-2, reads KAGVTQTPRYLIKTRGQQVTLSCSPISGHRSVSWYQQTPGQGLQFLFEYFSETQRNKGNFPGRFSGRQFSNSRSEMNVSTLELGDSALYLCASSPRDSGVGGYTFGSGTRLTVV.

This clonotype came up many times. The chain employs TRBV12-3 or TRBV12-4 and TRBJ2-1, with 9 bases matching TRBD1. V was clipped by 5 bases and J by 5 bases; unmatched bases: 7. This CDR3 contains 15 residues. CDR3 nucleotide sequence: TGTGCCAGCAGTGAATATGGGACAGGGAACAATGAGCAGTTCTTC. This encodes CASSEYGTGNNEQFF.